These T cell receptor beta chains were read from a single sample in a study of a mutant IDH1 vaccine in newly diagnosed glioma. Profiling relied on immunoSEQ multiplex PCR, and the TCRdb table lists in-frame clones only, not all of them. Of about 59,000 clones in the sample, 70% to 90% were seen once. Their recognized antigens are unknown. The material sequenced was PBMCs, taken from a glioma patient whose treatment included an IDH1 peptide vaccine. The receptors shown here come from a woman in her 40s with glioma. Both conserved end residues are part of each CDR3. D genes are given only for firm matches. Where a row states a size, it is once, few, many or the class of an expanded clone; other rows omit it.

CASSEPGSSYEQYF TGTGCCAGCAGCGAACCGGGTAGCTCCTACGAGCAGTACTTC . TRBJ2-7 TRBV2 . 14
CASRMNTGELFF TGTGCCAGTAGGATGAACACCGGGGAGCTGTTTTTT . TRBJ2-2 TRBV19 . 12
CASSITTIPTFSPEAFF TGTGCCAGTAGTATTACTACAATCCCGACATTCAGCCCTGAAGCTTTCTTT . TRBJ1-1 TRBV19 once 17
CASSLVQGAYGYTF TGTGCCAGCAGCTTAGTGCAAGGGGCCTATGGCTACACCTTC . TRBJ1-2 TRBV7-2 . 14
CASGLVFLTGRSGNTIYF TGTGCTAGTGGTTTGGTATTCTTAACAGGGAGGTCTGGAAACACCATATATTTT . TRBJ1-3 TRBV12-5 . 18
CASGWGLTEAFF TGTGCCAGTGGGTGGGGGCTGACTGAAGCTTTCTTT . TRBJ1-1 TRBV19 . 12
CASSQIQGAGGTGELFF TGTGCCAGCTCACAAATACAGGGGGCCGGCGGCACCGGGGAGCTGTTTTTT TRBD1 TRBJ2-2 TRBV18 . 17
CASSSRDSLILSLEKLFF TGTGCCAGCAGCTCCCGGGACAGTTTGATCTTGTCGTTGGAAAAACTGTTTTTT TRBD1 TRBJ1-4 TRBV11-3 . 18
CASSRDRGSYEQYF TGTGCCAGCAGCCGGGACAGGGGGTCCTACGAGCAGTACTTC TRBD1 TRBJ2-7 TRBV16 . 14
CASSKTSGGDTDTQYF TGTGCCAGTAGTAAGACTAGCGGGGGGGACACAGATACGCAGTATTTT TRBD2 TRBJ2-3 TRBV19 . 16
CASRYIPGQGNQPQHF TGTGCCAGCAGATATATTCCGGGACAGGGGAATCAGCCCCAGCATTTT TRBD1 TRBJ1-5 TRBV6-6 . 16
CASSPGPTGGYTF TGTGCCAGCAGCCCCGGGCCGACGGGAGGCTACACCTTC . TRBJ1-2 TRBV7-3 . 13
CASRDPGQGYDTEAFF TGCGCCAGCAGAGACCCGGGACAGGGGTATGACACTGAAGCTTTCTTT TRBD1 TRBJ1-1 TRBV10-2 . 16
CASTRAGGYGYTF TGTGCCAGCACGAGGGCGGGAGGCTATGGCTACACCTTC . TRBJ1-2 TRBV6-5 . 13
CASSETGETEQYF TGTGCCAGCAGTGAAACGGGGGAAACCGAGCAGTACTTC . TRBJ2-7 TRBV2 . 13
CASSLRTSGRRGGELFF TGTGCCAGCAGCTTGCGAACTAGCGGGAGGAGGGGCGGGGAGCTGTTTTTT TRBD2 TRBJ2-2 TRBV5-4 . 17
CAISLGTDTYEQYF TGTGCCATCAGCCTCGGGACAGACACCTACGAGCAGTACTTC TRBD1 TRBJ2-7 TRBV10-3 . 14
CASSVQGEDEKLFF TGTGCCAGCAGCGTACAGGGGGAGGATGAAAAACTGTTTTTT TRBD1 TRBJ1-4 TRBV9 . 14
CASSWAGGNTEAFF TGCGCCAGCAGCTGGGCAGGGGGGAACACTGAAGCTTTCTTT TRBD1 TRBJ1-1 TRBV5-1 . 14
CAWSDERESGYEQYF TGTGCCTGGAGCGACGAGCGGGAGAGCGGGTACGAGCAGTACTTC TRBD2 TRBJ2-7 TRBV30 . 15
CASSRNYGYTF TGTGCCAGCAGTCGAAACTATGGCTACACCTTC . TRBJ1-2 TRBV28 . 11
CASSPGLSRTGELFF TGTGCCAGTAGCCCGGGACTATCCCGAACCGGGGAGCTGTTTTTT TRBD2 TRBJ2-2 TRBV19 . 15
CASSYRAGGRDTEAFF TGTGCCAGCAGTTACCGGGCGGGGGGAAGAGACACTGAAGCTTTCTTT . TRBJ1-1 TRBV6-5 . 16
CATSPRGGEQFF TGTGCCACCAGCCCACGGGGAGGTGAGCAGTTCTTC . TRBJ2-1 TRBV15 . 12
CASSLVPRAYEQYF TGTGCCAGCAGCTTAGTTCCCCGGGCCTACGAGCAGTACTTC . TRBJ2-7 TRBV7-8 . 14
CASSNDRFSWTEAFF TGCGCCAGCAGCAATGACAGGTTCTCTTGGACAGAAGCTTTCTTT . TRBJ1-1 TRBV5-1 . 15
CAIMGTMGSDEQFF TGTGCCATCATGGGGACCATGGGGTCGGATGAGCAGTTCTTC . TRBJ2-1 TRBV10-3 . 14
CATSSGGPANEKLFF TGTGCCACCAGCAGCGGGGGACCTGCTAATGAAAAACTGTTTTTT . TRBJ1-4 TRBV15 once 15
CASSLEDFDGYTF TGTGCCAGCAGCTTAGAGGATTTCGATGGCTACACCTTC . TRBJ1-2 TRBV7-9 . 13
CASSQVTSYGYTF TGCGCCAGCAGCCAAGTGACGTCCTATGGCTACACCTTC . TRBJ1-2 TRBV4-1 . 13
CASSRRYMNTEAFF TGTGCCAGTAGTAGAAGATACATGAACACTGAAGCTTTCTTT . TRBJ1-1 TRBV19 . 14
CASTRGFSGNTIYF TGTGCCAGTACCCGGGGCTTTTCTGGAAACACCATATATTTT . TRBJ1-3 TRBV19 . 14
CASSHRDSNSYEQYF TGTGCCAGCTCACACCGGGACAGCAACTCCTACGAGCAGTACTTC TRBD1 TRBJ2-7 TRBV18 . 15
CASSPDGTGVNTGELFF TGTGCCAGCAGCCCCGACGGGACAGGAGTAAACACCGGGGAGCTGTTTTTT TRBD1 TRBJ2-2 TRBV5-4 . 17
CASSLMQGQETQYF TGCGCCAGCAGCTTGATGCAGGGACAAGAGACCCAGTACTTC . TRBJ2-5 TRBV5-1 . 14
CASSIFVGSQETQYF TGTGCCAGTAGTATATTCGTGGGAAGCCAAGAGACCCAGTACTTC . TRBJ2-5 TRBV19 . 15
CASSYGSRLYEQYF TGTGCCAGCAGTTACGGTAGCCGACTTTACGAGCAGTACTTC . TRBJ2-7 TRBV6-5 . 14
CASGRRGLETQYF TGTGCCAGCGGCCGGCGGGGTTTGGAGACCCAGTACTTC . TRBJ2-5 TRBV27 . 13
CASGGQGSSPLHF TGTGCTAGTGGGGGACAGGGTAGTTCACCCCTCCACTTT TRBD1 TRBJ1-6 TRBV12-5 . 13
CASSVEFGGPYGYTF TGTGCCAGCAGCGTAGAGTTTGGGGGACCCTATGGCTACACCTTC . TRBJ1-2 TRBV9 . 15
CASSQKTGGQIEKLFF TGTGCCAGCAGCCAAAAAACCGGGGGGCAGATTGAAAAACTGTTTTTT . TRBJ1-4 TRBV4-2 . 16
CASSLELAGHNEQFF TGCGCCAGCAGCTTGGAATTAGCGGGGCACAATGAGCAGTTCTTC TRBD2 TRBJ2-1 TRBV5-1 . 15
CSALTGNEQYF TGCAGTGCTCTTACGGGCAACGAGCAGTACTTC . TRBJ2-7 TRBV20-1 . 11
CAWSGWFSGNTIYF TGTGCCTGGAGTGGGTGGTTTTCAGGAAACACCATATATTTT . TRBJ1-3 TRBV30 . 14
CASSLLVAELAGAVAKNIQYF TGTGCCAGCAGTTTATTGGTTGCCGAGTTAGCGGGGGCCGTAGCCAAAAACATTCAGTACTTC TRBD2 TRBJ2-4 TRBV28 . 21
CASSTDGQPQHF TGTGCCAGCAGCACGGACGGTCAGCCCCAGCATTTT . TRBJ1-5 TRBV6-1 . 12
CARSGTSGFRYEQYF TGTGCCAGAAGCGGTACTAGCGGTTTTCGGTACGAGCAGTACTTC TRBD2 TRBJ2-7 TRBV5-3 . 15
CASSIDGSSGNTIYF TGTGCCAGTAGTATCGACGGCTCCTCTGGAAACACCATATATTTT . TRBJ1-3 TRBV19 . 15
CASSLFQGPSYEQYF TGTGCCAGCAGCTTATTTCAGGGGCCCTCCTACGAGCAGTACTTC . TRBJ2-7 TRBV7-8 few 15
CASSTDRAQKLFF TGTGCCAGTAGCACGGACAGGGCCCAAAAACTGTTTTTT TRBD1 TRBJ1-4 TRBV19 . 13
CASSATGAAYNEQFF TGTGCCAGCAGTGCTACAGGGGCCGCCTACAATGAGCAGTTCTTC TRBD1 TRBJ2-1 TRBV6-1 . 15
CASSWGLDTGELFF TGCGCCAGCAGCTGGGGGTTGGATACGGGGGAGCTGTTTTTT . TRBJ2-2 TRBV5-1 . 14
CASSYRDTEAFF TGTGCCAGCAGTTACAGGGACACTGAAGCTTTCTTT . TRBJ1-1 TRBV7-9 . 12
CASSDVHRNTDTQYF TGCGCCAGCAGTGACGTCCATCGGAACACAGATACGCAGTATTTT . TRBJ2-3 TRBV10-1 . 15
CASSLTPFTSGGSTDTQYF TGTGCCAGCAGCTTAACGCCGTTCACTAGCGGGGGAAGCACAGATACGCAGTATTTT TRBD2 TRBJ2-3 TRBV7-2 . 19
CASSLRIENTEAFF TGTGCCAGCAGCTTAAGGATCGAAAACACTGAAGCTTTCTTT . TRBJ1-1 TRBV5-5 . 14
CATSREGWETQYF TGTGCCACCAGCAGAGAGGGGTGGGAGACCCAGTACTTC . TRBJ2-5 TRBV15 . 13
CASSPPEGSTEAFF TGCGCCAGCAGCCCCCCGGAGGGGAGCACTGAAGCTTTCTTT . TRBJ1-1 TRBV5-1 . 14
CASGAYGGNQPQHF TGTGCCAGTGGGGCCTACGGAGGCAATCAGCCCCAGCATTTT . TRBJ1-5 TRBV6-5 . 14